This entry lists 20 T cell receptor beta chains sequenced from one sample in a study of radiation and T cells in renal cell carcinoma. Time point of the sample: blood 4 weeks post-SBRT, at nephrectomy. Treatment noted: 15 Gy SBRT to primary tumor, nephrectomy 4 weeks later. The assay was immunoSEQ multiplex PCR, and TCRdb's table has in-frame clones only and misses some. The table includes about 170,000 clones, roughly 90% detected once. The material was blood, obtained from a patient whose treatment included radiotherapy and nephrectomy. The receptors were gathered from a woman between 50 and 59 years old with renal cell carcinoma.

This rearrangement joins TRBV9 to TRBJ2-5; D is undetermined. Trimming removed 2 bases at V and 0 bases at J, with 11 bases between. The CDR3 contains 15 residues. The germline gives CDR1 SGDLS, CDR2 YYNGEE. The chain's CDR3 is CASSVIGEYQETQYF. CDR3 nucleotides: TGTGCCAGCAGCGTCATAGGAGAGTACCAAGAGACCCAGTACTTC.

The rearrangement joins TRBV5-1 to TRBJ2-3; D perhaps matches TRBD1 (6 bases). Trimming took 4 bases from V and 0 from J, leaving 15 bases between them. Per germline, CDR1 SGHRS and CDR2 YFSETQ. The CDR3 spans 16 residues. This CDR3 reads CASSQAGTPSTDTQYF. The CDR3 DNA sequence: TGCGCCAGCAGCCAGGCCGGGACACCTAGCACAGATACGCAGTATTTT.

The V call is TRBV30, the J call TRBJ1-6, with TRBD1 matching over 7 bases. The CDR3 sequence is 14 residues long. Trimming at V came to 3 bases and at J to 6 bases, leaving 5 bases not matched to a gene. Germline V gene lookup returns CDR1 GTSNPN and CDR2 SVGIG (reference sequence). The CDR3 DNA reads as TGTGCCTGGAGGAAGGGACAGTCTAATTCACCCCTCCACTTT. The encoded protein is CAWRKGQSNSPLHF.

The rearrangement links TRBV6-4 to TRBJ2-5, with 7 bases fitting TRBD2. There are 13 residues in the CDR3. The trim removed 6 bases at V and 5 bases at J, leaving 6 bases unmatched. From germline, CDR1 is MRHNA and CDR2 SNTAGT. CDR3 nucleotides: TGTGCCAGCAGCAAGGAGGGAGGGGAGACCCAGTACTTC. Residues: CASSKEGGETQYF.

The chain uses TRBV6-6 and TRBJ1-2; 8 nucleotides agree with TRBD1. The V gene's germline CDR1 is MNHNY and CDR2 SVGAGI (reference sequence). The CDR3 covers 15 residues. V shed 6 bases, J shed 3 bases, and the junction held 9 bases outside the gene matches. CDR3 residues: CASSLDRGLDYGYTF. CDR3 nucleotides: TGTGCCAGCAGCCTCGACAGGGGCCTTGACTATGGCTACACCTTC.

The CDR3 loop is CASSYDRGRNEQFF. The CDR3 coding sequence is TGTGCCAGCAGTTACGACAGGGGTCGCAATGAGCAGTTCTTC. This chain links TRBV6-5 with TRBJ2-1; 8 nucleotides line up with TRBD1. The germline V gene encodes CDR1 MNHEY and CDR2 SVGAGI. The CDR3 covers 14 residues. Germline trimming cut 2 bases from V and 6 bases from J; bases unmatched to any gene: 3.

The chain carries TRBV19 and TRBJ2-2; 12 bases map to TRBD2. This CDR3 has 14 amino acids. Germline CDR1 LNHDA, CDR2 SQIVND (reference sequence). The junction had 2 bases not matched to a gene; V was cut back by 7 bases and J by 5 bases. CDR3 residues: CASTTSGGTGELFF. DNA of the CDR3: TGTGCCAGTACGACTAGCGGGGGAACCGGGGAGCTGTTTTTT.

This chain uses TRBV19 with TRBJ2-4; D ambiguous. With 9 bases removed from V and 0 bases from J, the gap between germline ends came to 9 bases. From germline, CDR1 is LNHDA and CDR2 SQIVND (reference sequence). The length of the CDR3 is 13 residues. In DNA, the CDR3 is TGTGCCAGCTCACAGCTAGCCAAAAACATTCAGTACTTC. Translated, it gives CASSQLAKNIQYF.

The genes are TRBV2 and TRBJ2-7; D might be TRBD2 (5 bases). Trimming removed 7 bases from V and 1 base from J, with 14 bases in between. CDR3 length equals 14 residues. Germline CDR1 and CDR2: SNHLY and FYNNEI. This CDR3 is CASKYEGQSYEQYF. The CDR3 region has the DNA TGTGCCAGCAAATACGAGGGTCAGTCCTACGAGCAGTACTTC.

Regarding this clone: The junction does not match germline at one end; this may be a read error. The J gene is TRBJ1-5, the V gene TRBV2; perhaps TRBD1 as D (6 bases). Looked up from germline, CDR1 is SNHLY and CDR2 is FYNNEI. CDR3 size: 15 residues. DNA of the CDR3: TGTGCCTGCAGGGACACCCCCAGGGGCAATCAGCCCCAGCATTTT. Translation gives CACRDTPRGNQPQHF.

J is TRBJ2-7 and V is TRBV18; 7 bases agree with TRBD1. The CDR3 loop spans 14 amino acids. Losses at the gene ends were 3 bases for V and 4 bases for J; bases not matched to a gene: 6. Germline V gives CDR1 KGHSH, CDR2 LQKENI. Here the CDR3 reads CASSPSPTGYEQYF. CDR3 in DNA: TGTGCCAGCTCACCGTCTCCGACAGGGTACGAGCAGTACTTC.

The chain carries TRBV5-1 and TRBJ1-5, with D possibly being TRBD1 (5 bases). Looked up from germline, CDR1 is SGHRS and CDR2 is YFSETQ. CDR3 length: 15 amino acids. V gave up 0 bases and J gave up 6 bases, with 13 bases separating them. The CDR3 bases are TGCGCCAGCAGCTTGGAGGGGTCCCTTGGTCAGCCCCAGCATTTT. It translates to CASSLEGSLGQPQHF.

The chain combines TRBV6-5 with TRBJ2-7; D is perhaps TRBD1 or TRBD2 (5 bases each). Trimming pared 2 bases from V and 8 bases from J, leaving 19 bases between. In germline, CDR1 is MNHEY, CDR2 SVGAGI. The CDR3 runs 15 residues. DNA for the CDR3: TGTGCCAGCAGTTACGATGGGGGACCCCCAGCGAAGCAGTACTTC. It encodes CASSYDGGPPAKQYF.

This chain connects TRBV5-1 to TRBJ1-1, with no clear D. V gave up 5 bases and J gave up 0 bases, with 11 bases separating them. This CDR3 region has 14 residues. The germline V gene has CDR1 SGHRS and CDR2 YFSETQ. CDR3 bases: TGCGCCAGCAGTCCGCTAACAGTGAACACTGAAGCTTTCTTT. Translating gives CASSPLTVNTEAFF.

The chain links TRBV6-5 to TRBJ1-4; tentative D call: TRBD1 (5 bases). V shed 10 bases and J shed 8 bases, with 14 bases lying between them. This CDR3 comprises 12 residues. CDR1 MNHEY and CDR2 SVGAGI come from the germline V gene. The CDR3 DNA follows: TGTGCCACCCGAGGCAGGGTCGAAAAACTGTTTTTT. Its translation: CATRGRVEKLFF.

The chain carries TRBV5-1 and TRBJ2-1; TRBD2 aligns across 8 bases. Germline V CDR1 and CDR2: SGHRS, YFSETQ. The ends lost 4 bases at V and 6 bases at J; junction bases unmatched: 9. This CDR3 is 15 amino acids long. This chain's CDR3 is CASSGGLEFRNEQFF. The CDR3 region has the DNA TGCGCCAGCAGCGGGGGACTAGAATTTCGCAATGAGCAGTTCTTC.

CDR3 amino acids: CASSIRPDYGYTF. The CDR3 DNA is TGTGCCAGCAGTATAAGACCGGACTATGGCTACACCTTC. The V and J genes are TRBV6-1 and TRBJ1-2; D uncertain. V was trimmed by 5 bases and J by 3 bases, leaving 10 bases between them. The germline V gene encodes CDR1 MNHNS and CDR2 SASEGT. CDR3 length equals 13 residues.

This chain links TRBV15 with TRBJ1-4; D gene unclear. V was clipped by 0 bases and J by 5 bases, with 10 bases between them. The CDR3 is 15 residues long. Germline assignment: CDR1 LNHNV and CDR2 YYDKDF (reference sequence). DNA for the CDR3: TGTGCCACCAGCAGAGATCCGACGGGGAATGAAAAACTGTTTTTT. Protein sequence: CATSRDPTGNEKLFF.

The chain is built from TRBV19 and TRBJ1-1; 7 nucleotides align to TRBD1. The CDR3 spans 15 residues. Trimming cost V 1 base and J 3 bases; bases outside gene matches: 5. Germline values: CDR1 LNHDA, CDR2 SQIVND (reference sequence). The CDR3 spells CASSIAGGFDTEAFF. The CDR3, as DNA: TGTGCCAGTAGTATAGCAGGGGGGTTTGACACTGAAGCTTTCTTT.

The rearrangement links TRBV18 to TRBJ2-2; TRBD1 agrees at 7 bases. The germline V gene encodes CDR1 KGHSH and CDR2 LQKENI. This CDR3 has 16 residues. V lost 1 base to trimming and J lost 6 bases; unmatched junction nucleotides: 8. CDR3 protein: CASSPLAGQGAGELFF. CDR3 coding DNA: TGTGCCAGCTCACCACTCGCGGGTCAGGGGGCCGGGGAGCTGTTTTTT.